These T cell receptor beta chains were read from a single sample in a study of T-cell memory formation after mild COVID-19. TCRdb reanalysed the 5' RACE reads using MiXCR and keeps one entry per CDR3 protein. The sample has almost 250,000 distinct CDR3 sequences, 15% seen once. Input material: PBMCs or a T cell subset sorted from them (not recorded which). These receptors were obtained from an adult woman who had mild COVID-19 (a few samples of this study predate the infection). Cell type and time point are not known. CDR3s include the opening cysteine and the closing phenylalanine or tryptophan. The order of the fields is CDR3 DNA, CDR3 protein, V gene, D gene, clone size, J gene. A D gene is named only where the DNA matches it firmly. Clone size is not always given. Where it is, it says once, few, many or a class for expanded clones.

TGTGCCAGCAGCCCGCGGACGGCTAGCACAGATACGCAGTATTTT,CASSPRTASTDTQYF,TRBV7-6,.,few,TRBJ2-3
TGCAGTGCTAGAGGGGTACCAGGGTTATACGGGGAGACCCAGTACTTC,CSARGVPGLYGETQYF,TRBV20-1,.,.,TRBJ2-5
TGCGCCAGCAGCTTGGAGGAACTAGCGACAGATACGCAGTATTTT,CASSLEELATDTQYF,TRBV5-1,TRBD2,few,TRBJ2-3
TGTGCCAGCAAGCGGGGACAGGGATGGACTGGGACTGGGGCCAACGTCCTGACTTTC,CASKRGQGWTGTGANVLTF,TRBV7-9,TRBD1,once,TRBJ2-6
TGTGCCAGCAGTTCCCTACGAGGTTACAATGAGCAGTTCTTC,CASSSLRGYNEQFF,TRBV2,.,few,TRBJ2-1
TGTGCCAGCTCACCATATAGCGGGGGAGACAATGAGCAGTTCTTC,CASSPYSGGDNEQFF,TRBV18,TRBD2,.,TRBJ2-1
TGCGCCAGCAGCCAAGACACGGCTTACTATGGCTACACCTTC,CASSQDTAYYGYTF,TRBV4-1,.,few,TRBJ1-2
TGTGCCAGCAGTTTAGTAGTCCTCGAAGGTAATGAGCAGTTCTTC,CASSLVVLEGNEQFF,TRBV28,.,.,TRBJ2-1
TGTGCCAGCAGCTTAAACCAGGGGAACGAAAAACTGTTTTTT,CASSLNQGNEKLFF,TRBV3-1,.,.,TRBJ1-4
TGCGCCAGCAGCCAGGCAACTGGGACTAGCGGCGAGCAGTTCTTC,CASSQATGTSGEQFF,TRBV4-1,TRBD2,.,TRBJ2-1
TGTGCCAGCGGCGGACAGGGCCTCACCGGGGAGCTGTTTTTT,CASGGQGLTGELFF,TRBV18,TRBD1,.,TRBJ2-2
TGCGCCAGCAGCCATGGGCGCAGCTCCTACAATGAGCAGTTCTTC,CASSHGRSSYNEQFF,TRBV4-1,.,.,TRBJ2-1
TGCAGTGCTAGAGATTTCAGATTCCAAGAGACCCAGTACTTC,CSARDFRFQETQYF,TRBV20-1,.,many,TRBJ2-5
TGTGCCGGGAGGACGAGCGGGAACAGATACGAGCAGTACTTC,CAGRTSGNRYEQYF,TRBV2,TRBD2,.,TRBJ2-7
TGTGCCAGCAGCCTCGACAGACAGGGCAACAGGGAATCTGGGGCCAACGTCCTGACTTTC,CASSLDRQGNRESGANVLTF,TRBV5-4,TRBD1,.,TRBJ2-6
TGCGCCAGCAGCTTGCCTAGCGGGACAACAGATACGCAGTATTTT,CASSLPSGTTDTQYF,TRBV5-1,TRBD2,.,TRBJ2-3
TGCGCCAGCAGCTTGAGCCTCAACACCGGGGAGCTGTTTTTT,CASSLSLNTGELFF,TRBV5-1,.,few,TRBJ2-2
TGTGCCATCAGCACCCCGGGGCGCCGAAACACTGAAGCTTTCTTT,CAISTPGRRNTEAFF,TRBV10-3,.,medium-sized,TRBJ1-1
TGTGCCAGCAGCTTGGTTGGGGGGCGTTACGAGCAGTACTTC,CASSLVGGRYEQYF,TRBV5-4,.,few,TRBJ2-7
TGCGCCAGCAGCTTGGGGACAGCTAGCTCCTACAATGAGCAGTTCTTC,CASSLGTASSYNEQFF,TRBV5-1,.,.,TRBJ2-1
TGTGCCAGCAGCCAGGAACTAGCGGCCTACAATGAGCAGTTCTTC,CASSQELAAYNEQFF,TRBV4-2,TRBD2,many,TRBJ2-1
TGTGCCAGCAGCCCCCGCCCAGGGGATAACTATGGCTACACCTTC,CASSPRPGDNYGYTF,TRBV21-1,.,few,TRBJ1-2
TGCAGTGCTAGTACCGGGCTTAGCAATCAGCCCCAGCATTTT,CSASTGLSNQPQHF,TRBV20-1,.,many,TRBJ1-5
TGTGCCAGCACCAGGGACGGTTACGAGCAGTACTTC,CASTRDGYEQYF,TRBV3-1,.,.,TRBJ2-7
TGTGCCAGCAGCCCTCCCGGACAGGGTCGAGGCGGGGAGCTGTTTTTT,CASSPPGQGRGGELFF,TRBV3-1,TRBD1,.,TRBJ2-2
TGTGCCAGCTCTGGGGGAGTGGGCGGGACAAGAGTCTCTGGGGCCAACGTCCTGACTTTC,CASSGGVGGTRVSGANVLTF,TRBV12-3/TRBV12-4,.,.,TRBJ2-6
TGTGCCAGCAGCCCCCGAGCAGTGAACACTGAAGCTTTCTTT,CASSPRAVNTEAFF,TRBV9,.,few,TRBJ1-1
TGCAGCGTTTACGGGACTCTCCTAGGGAACGAGCAGTACTTC,CSVYGTLLGNEQYF,TRBV29-1,.,many,TRBJ2-7
TGTGCCAGCAGCGTAGCTACGGGGGGCGGTAATGAAAAACTGTTTTTT,CASSVATGGGNEKLFF,TRBV9,.,few,TRBJ1-4
TGCGCCAGCAGCTATAGCGGGGGGGATCCCAATGAGCAGTTCTTC,CASSYSGGDPNEQFF,TRBV5-1,TRBD2,.,TRBJ2-1
TGTGCCAGCACCGGGGACAGTTGGAACACTGAAGCTTTCTTT,CASTGDSWNTEAFF,TRBV3-1,TRBD1,.,TRBJ1-1
TGTGCCAGCAGCGTCGGAGGGTACCAAGAGACCCAGTACTTC,CASSVGGYQETQYF,TRBV9,.,many,TRBJ2-5
TGTGCCAGCAGCCCCCGGAGGGGGTCAGAGCAGTTCTTC,CASSPRRGSEQFF,TRBV9,.,.,TRBJ2-1